Reported below is one T cell receptor (beta chain). As yet, its antigen is unknown. The record originates from a study of cytomegalovirus exposure and HLA in healthy donors. Findings and limits, study-wide: With later analysis, a missense DCLRE1C variant became linked to TCR beta V- and J-gene trimming. Highest at DRB1 and lowest at HLA-C, TCR association rates differed among HLA loci in a later analysis.

J was trimmed by 5 bases and V by 6 bases; bases with no gene match: 5. The CDR3 runs 14 residues. Looked up from germline, CDR1 is MNHNY and CDR2 is SVGAGI (reference sequence). This PCR relied on a set of 60 Vbeta primers and 13 Jbeta primers. Using immunoSEQ multiplex PCR, the repertoire was profiled, and TCRdb retains in-frame clones only, with some absent. The sample has about 130,000 clones, 65% to 90% seen once; the top ten hold less than 3.5%. The TCR sequence derives from a man in his forties or fifties in good health and CMV-seronegative. The gene calls are TRBV6-6 and TRBJ1-1; TRBD1 aligns across 11 bases. Sequencing input: PBMCs. Written as DNA, the CDR3 is TGTGCCAGCAGCGGGGACAGGGGGACGACTGAAGCTTTCTTT. Its protein product is CASSGDRGTTEAFF.